This T cell receptor beta chain derives from a study of siplizumab effects on memory and regulatory T cells. Trimming took off 2 bases at V and 5 bases at J, with 10 bases between the two ends. Germline CDR1 SGHTA, CDR2 FQGTGA. This CDR3 is 15 amino acids long. In each sample, 85,000 to 100,000 TCR templates were assayed. Sequencing was performed with immunoSEQ multiplex PCR; in TCRdb, only in-frame clones are kept and a portion is missing. Here the sample spans 57,000 or so clones, less than 80% being singletons. Sequencing was done on a sample of memory CD4+ T cells sorted from blood. The gene calls are TRBV7-3 and TRBJ1-6, with D unresolved. This TCR came from a human donor in good health. The CDR3 sequence: CASSLLQVDNSPLHF. The CDR3 nucleotides are TGTGCCAGCAGCTTACTGCAGGTAGATAATTCACCCCTCCACTTT.